This T cell receptor beta chain appears in the sequencing data of a study of blood T cell repertoires in COVID-19. Study details: From T cells, B-cell-depleted T cells, or PBMCs came the material, which was cDNA or gDNA.

The protocol was immunoSEQ multiplex PCR, while the TCRdb copy is restricted to in-frame clones and leaves out a portion. The table records 150,000 or so clones, approximately 80% of them present only once. The CDR3 runs 16 residues. The V gene end was trimmed by 5 bases and the J gene end by 0 bases; junction bases not matched to a gene: 7. The germline V gene has CDR1 SEHNR and CDR2 FQNEAQ (reference sequence). Relative to its sample, this clone is medium-sized. The sample consisted of peripheral blood. The chain uses TRBV7-9 and TRBJ1-3; 7 positions match TRBD1. This receptor was taken from a woman older than 75 with active or convalescent COVID-19. The DNA of the CDR3 is TGTGCCAGCAGCCCCCGGGACAGCAGCTCTGGAAACACCATATATTTT. Translation gives CASSPRDSSSGNTIYF.